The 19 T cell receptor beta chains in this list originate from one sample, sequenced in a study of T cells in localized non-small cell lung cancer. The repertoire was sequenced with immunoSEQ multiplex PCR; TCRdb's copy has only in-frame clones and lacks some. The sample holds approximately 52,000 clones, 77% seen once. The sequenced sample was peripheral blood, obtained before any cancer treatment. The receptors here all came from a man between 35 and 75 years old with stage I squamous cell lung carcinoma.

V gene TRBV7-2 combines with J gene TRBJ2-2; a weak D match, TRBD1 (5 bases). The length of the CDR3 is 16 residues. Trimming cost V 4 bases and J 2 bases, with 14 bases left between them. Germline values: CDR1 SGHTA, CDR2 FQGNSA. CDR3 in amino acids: CASSSKAQGNTGELFF. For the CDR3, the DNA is TGTGCCAGCAGCTCCAAAGCCCAGGGAAACACCGGGGAGCTGTTTTTT. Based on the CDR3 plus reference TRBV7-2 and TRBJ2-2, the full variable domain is GAGVSQSPSNKVTEKGKDVELRCDPISGHTALYWYRQSLGQGLEFLIYFQGNSAPDKSGLPSDRFSAERTGGSVSTLTIQRTQQEDSAVYLCASSSKAQGNTGELFFGEGSRLTVL.

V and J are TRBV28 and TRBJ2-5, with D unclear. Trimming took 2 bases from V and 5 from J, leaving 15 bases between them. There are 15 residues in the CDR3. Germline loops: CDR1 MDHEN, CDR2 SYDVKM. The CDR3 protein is CASSLLAREGETQYF. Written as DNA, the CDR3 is TGTGCCAGCAGTTTACTCGCTAGGGAAGGGGAGACCCAGTACTTC. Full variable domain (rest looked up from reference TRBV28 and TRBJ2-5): DVKVTQSSRYLVKRTGEKVFLECVQDMDHENMFWYRQDPGLGLRLIYFSYDVKMKEKGDIPEGYSVSREKKERFSLILESASTNQTSMYLCASSLLAREGETQYFGPGTRLLVL.

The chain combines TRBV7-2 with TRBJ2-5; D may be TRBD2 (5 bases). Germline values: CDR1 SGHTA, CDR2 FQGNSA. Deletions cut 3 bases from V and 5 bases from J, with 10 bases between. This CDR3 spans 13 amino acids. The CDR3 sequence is CASSFERGETQYF. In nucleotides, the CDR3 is TGTGCCAGCAGCTTCGAAAGAGGGGAGACCCAGTACTTC. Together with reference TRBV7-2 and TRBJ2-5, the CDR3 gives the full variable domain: GAGVSQSPSNKVTEKGKDVELRCDPISGHTALYWYRQSLGQGLEFLIYFQGNSAPDKSGLPSDRFSAERTGGSVSTLTIQRTQQEDSAVYLCASSFERGETQYFGPGTRLLVL.

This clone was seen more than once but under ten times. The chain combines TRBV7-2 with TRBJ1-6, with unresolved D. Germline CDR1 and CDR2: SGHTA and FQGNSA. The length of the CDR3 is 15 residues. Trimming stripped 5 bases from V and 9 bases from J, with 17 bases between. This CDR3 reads CASSLRGPSASPLHF. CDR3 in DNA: TGTGCCAGCAGCCTTCGCGGGCCCTCCGCTTCACCCCTCCACTTT.

The CDR3 sequence is CASSRWGSSSGNTIYF. The DNA of the CDR3 is TGTGCCAGCAGCCGGTGGGGGAGCTCCTCTGGAAACACCATATATTTT. The V gene is TRBV7-9, the J gene TRBJ1-3; weak D call: TRBD1 (5 bases). Germline V gene sequence: CDR1 SEHNR, CDR2 FQNEAQ (reference sequence). The CDR3 totals 16 residues. Trimming left V 5 bases short and J 0 bases short, with 14 bases between.

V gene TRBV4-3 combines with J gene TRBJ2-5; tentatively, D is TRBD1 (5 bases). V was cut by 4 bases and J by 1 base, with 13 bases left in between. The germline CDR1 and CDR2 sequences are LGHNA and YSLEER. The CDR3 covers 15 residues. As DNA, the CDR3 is TGCGCCAGCAGCCCCACGTCAGGGTTCCAAGAGACCCAGTACTTC. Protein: CASSPTSGFQETQYF.

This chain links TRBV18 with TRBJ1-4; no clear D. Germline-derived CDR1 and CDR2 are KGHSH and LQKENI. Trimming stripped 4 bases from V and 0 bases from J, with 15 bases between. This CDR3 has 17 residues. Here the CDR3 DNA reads TGTGCCAGCTCACTGTTTCAACTTTCTGCAACTAATGAAAAACTGTTTTTT. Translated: CASSLFQLSATNEKLFF.

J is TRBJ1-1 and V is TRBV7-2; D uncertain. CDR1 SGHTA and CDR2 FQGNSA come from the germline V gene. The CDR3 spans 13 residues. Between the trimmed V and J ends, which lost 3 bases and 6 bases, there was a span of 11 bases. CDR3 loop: CASSFYREAEAFF. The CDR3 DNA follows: TGTGCCAGCAGCTTTTACAGAGAGGCTGAAGCTTTCTTT. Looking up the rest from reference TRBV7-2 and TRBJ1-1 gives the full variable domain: GAGVSQSPSNKVTEKGKDVELRCDPISGHTALYWYRQSLGQGLEFLIYFQGNSAPDKSGLPSDRFSAERTGGSVSTLTIQRTQQEDSAVYLCASSFYREAEAFFGQGTRLTVV.

CDR3 protein: CASSLLAENTEAFF. CDR3 sequence (DNA): TGCGCCAGCAGCTTGTTGGCCGAGAACACTGAAGCTTTCTTT. J is TRBJ1-1 and V is TRBV5-1; the D is unclear. There are 14 residues in the CDR3. V was pared by 1 base and J by 1 base, with 8 bases between. Per germline, CDR1 SGHRS and CDR2 YFSETQ. Full variable domain (outside the CDR3, taken from reference TRBV5-1 and TRBJ1-1): KAGVTQTPRYLIKTRGQQVTLSCSPISGHRSVSWYQQTPGQGLQFLFEYFSETQRNKGNFPGRFSGRQFSNSRSEMNVSTLELGDSALYLCASSLLAENTEAFFGQGTRLTVV.

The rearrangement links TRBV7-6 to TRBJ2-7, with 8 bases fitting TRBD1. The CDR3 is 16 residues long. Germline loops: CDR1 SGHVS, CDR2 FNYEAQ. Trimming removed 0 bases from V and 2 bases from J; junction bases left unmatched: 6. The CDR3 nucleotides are TGTGCCAGCAGCTTAGCGAGGGGACAGGTCACCTACGAGCAGTACTTC. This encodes CASSLARGQVTYEQYF.

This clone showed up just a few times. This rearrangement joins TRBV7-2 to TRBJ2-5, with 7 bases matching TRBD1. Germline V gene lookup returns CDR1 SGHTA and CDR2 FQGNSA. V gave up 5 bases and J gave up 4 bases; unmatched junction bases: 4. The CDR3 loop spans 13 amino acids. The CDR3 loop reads CASSPRQGETQYF. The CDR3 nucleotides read TGTGCCAGCAGCCCCCGACAGGGAGAGACCCAGTACTTC.

The CDR3 here is CASSPIVGFQETQYF. Here the CDR3 DNA reads TGTGCCAGCTCACCGATCGTAGGGTTCCAAGAGACCCAGTACTTC. The rearrangement joins TRBV18 to TRBJ2-5; D call uncertain. V was cut by 3 bases and J by 1 base, with 12 bases left in between. CDR1 KGHSH and CDR2 LQKENI come from the germline V gene. This CDR3 comprises 15 residues. The full variable domain, with the rest looked up from reference TRBV18 and TRBJ2-5, is NAGVMQNPRHLVRRRGQEARLRCSPMKGHSHVYWYRQLPEEGLKFMVYLQKENIIDESGMPKERFSAEFPKEGPSILRIQQVVRGDSAAYFCASSPIVGFQETQYFGPGTRLLVL.

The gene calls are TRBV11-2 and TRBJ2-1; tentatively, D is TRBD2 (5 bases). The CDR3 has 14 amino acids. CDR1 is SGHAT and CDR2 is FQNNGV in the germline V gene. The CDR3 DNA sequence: TGTGCTAGCGAAGACGTAAACCCGGACAATGAGCAGTTCTTC. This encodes CASEDVNPDNEQFF.

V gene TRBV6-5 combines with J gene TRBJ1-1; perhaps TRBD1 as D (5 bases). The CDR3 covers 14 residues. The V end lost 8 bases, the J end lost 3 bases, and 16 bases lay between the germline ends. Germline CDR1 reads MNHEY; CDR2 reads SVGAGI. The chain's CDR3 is CASQSEIRDTEAFF. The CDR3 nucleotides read TGTGCCAGCCAAAGCGAGATCAGGGACACTGAAGCTTTCTTT.

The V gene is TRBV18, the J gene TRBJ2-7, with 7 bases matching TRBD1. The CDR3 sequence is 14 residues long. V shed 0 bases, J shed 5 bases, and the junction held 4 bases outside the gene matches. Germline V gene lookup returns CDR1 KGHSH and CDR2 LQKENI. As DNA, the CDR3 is TGTGCCAGCTCACCACCGACAGGGCGCCACGAGCAGTACTTC. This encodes CASSPPTGRHEQYF.

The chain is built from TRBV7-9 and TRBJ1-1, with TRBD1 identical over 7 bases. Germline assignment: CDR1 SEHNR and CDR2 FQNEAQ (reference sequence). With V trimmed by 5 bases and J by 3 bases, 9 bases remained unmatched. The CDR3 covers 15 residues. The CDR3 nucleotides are TGTGCCAGCAGCGCCCCAGGGGGGGCAGACACTGAAGCTTTCTTT. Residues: CASSAPGGADTEAFF.

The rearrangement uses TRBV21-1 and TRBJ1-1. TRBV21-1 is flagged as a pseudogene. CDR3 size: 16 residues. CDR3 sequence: CASSKEGRDLNTEAFF. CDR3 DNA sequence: TGTGCCAGCAGCAAAGAAGGACGGGATCTGAACACTGAAGCTTTCTTT.

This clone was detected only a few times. The CDR3: CASSLGRGRNYGYTF. CDR3 DNA sequence: TGTGCCAGCAGCTTAGGCAGGGGGCGGAACTATGGCTACACCTTC. V gene TRBV7-8 combines with J gene TRBJ1-2; 8 nucleotides agree with TRBD1. CDR1 and CDR2 from the germline V gene are SGHVS and FQNEAQ. With V trimmed by 1 base and J by 2 bases, 3 bases remained unmatched. The CDR3 sequence is 15 residues long.

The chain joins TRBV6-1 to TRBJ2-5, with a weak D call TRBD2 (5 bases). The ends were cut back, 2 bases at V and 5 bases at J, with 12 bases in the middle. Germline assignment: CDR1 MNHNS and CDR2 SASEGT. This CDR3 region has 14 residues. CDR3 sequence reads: CASSEWRVRETQYF. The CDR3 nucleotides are TGTGCCAGCAGTGAATGGCGGGTCCGGGAGACCCAGTACTTC.